The sequence of this T cell receptor beta chain was determined in a study of siplizumab effects on memory and regulatory T cells. Concerning this clone itself: What it binds is unknown.

CDR3 size: 15 residues. V shed 1 base, J shed 0 bases, and the junction held 3 bases outside the gene matches. Germline V lookup: CDR1 SGHTA, CDR2 FQGNSA. The study assayed approximately 100,000 TCR templates per sample. The method was immunoSEQ multiplex PCR; TCRdb's version includes in-frame clones alone and lacks a portion of them. This table has over 85,000 clones, about 94% appearing once. The study, taken as a whole, reports: With siplizumab, mappable alloreactive CD4+ clones averaged roughly 72% Treg-derived, versus over 25% in controls.

The clonotype originates from a human donor in good health. The specimen sequenced was non-Treg CD4+ T cells sorted from blood. The genes are TRBV7-2 and TRBJ2-7; 7 bases match TRBD2. As DNA, the CDR3 is TGTGCCAGCAGCTTAGTTTCGGGAGGCTCCTACGAGCAGTACTTC. Translating it yields CASSLVSGGSYEQYF.